This T cell receptor beta chain was observed in a study of cytomegalovirus exposure and HLA in healthy donors. Study conclusions and caveats: A link between a missense DCLRE1C variant and TCR beta V- and J-gene trimming emerged from a later analysis. Investigators reported approximately 170 TCR beta chains as tied to cytomegalovirus. Reports showed the classifier diagnosing cytomegalovirus status with high specificity and sensitivity.

Notes on this clone: What it binds is not known.

Use of 60 Vbeta and 13 Jbeta primers characterized the PCR. The method was immunoSEQ multiplex PCR; TCRdb's version includes in-frame clones alone and lacks a portion of them. The sample consists of around 130,000 clones, 75% of them appearing once. CDR1 is MGHDK, CDR2 SYGVNS, per germline. The V gene lost 5 bases and the J gene lost 8 bases, with 21 bases spanning the gap. The CDR3 extends over 16 amino acids. The chain recombines TRBV25-1 with TRBJ1-4; D unresolved. The clonotype comes from a woman between 40 and 50 years old in good health and CMV-seropositive. Sequenced input: PBMCs. As DNA, the CDR3 is TGTGCCAGCAGTCGGGGAACAGCCTCAATCGAGGAAAAACTGTTTTTT. It is translated as CASSRGTASIEEKLFF.